This T cell receptor beta chain was recovered during a study of T cell responses to AZD1222 COVID-19 vaccine. Repertoires were generated with immunoSEQ multiplex PCR, while TCRdb's copy carries only in-frame clones and drops some. This repertoire shows around 100,000 clones, 88% found once; its top ten account for approximately 9%. V was clipped by 5 bases and J by 2 bases; unmatched bases: 17. CDR1 is SEHNR, CDR2 FQNEAQ, per germline (reference sequence). This CDR3 spans 20 amino acids. The specimen comprised peripheral blood, sampled on day 0 of AZD1222 vaccination. The rearrangement joins TRBV7-9 to TRBJ2-6; the match to TRBD1 covers 8 bases. The receptor's source is an adult in good health. CDR3 bases: TGTGCCAGCAGCAGCCGGACAGGGTTTGTTTTGGGTGCTGGGGCCAACGTCCTGACTTTC. Its protein is CASSSRTGFVLGAGANVLTF.